These 3 T cell receptor beta chains originate from one sample sequenced in a study of T-cell reconstitution after alpha-beta-depleted transplantation in children. Preparation of the TCRbeta library used unique molecular identifiers. Via MiXCR, TCRdb re-called the PCR reads, giving one row per CDR3 protein. The profile shows about 16,000 distinct CDR3 sequences, 4.5% to 6.5% of them singletons. The source was PBMCs, collected before TCRalphabeta/CD19-depleted stem cell transplant. These receptors came from a boy younger than 18 with acute lymphoblastic leukemia, due to receive a stem cell transplant.

This clonotype was counted at least ten times. The genes are TRBV5-6 and TRBJ2-7; D gene unclear. The CDR3 extends over 12 amino acids. The germline V gene encodes CDR1 SGHDT and CDR2 YYEEEE. With 0 bases removed from V and 6 bases from J, the gap between germline ends came to 7 bases. The CDR3 protein is CASSLGVPEQYF. CDR3 sequence (DNA): TGTGCCAGCAGCTTGGGGGTACCCGAGCAGTACTTC.

This clonotype is judged medium-sized (0.01 to 0.1%). The chain has TRBV12-3 or TRBV12-4 and TRBJ2-2; D gene ambiguous. This CDR3 contains 15 residues. V shed 3 bases and J shed 0 bases, with 8 bases lying between them. CDR3 in amino acids: CASSLRSANTGELFF. CDR3 nucleotide sequence: TGTGCCAGCAGTTTGAGAAGCGCGAACACCGGGGAGCTGTTTTTT.

There are many counts of this clonotype. The chain employs TRBV7-9 and TRBJ2-2; D may be TRBD2 (5 bases). Trimming took 5 bases from V and 5 from J, leaving 9 bases between them. CDR1 is SEHNR and CDR2 is FQNEAQ in the germline V gene (reference sequence). There are 13 residues in the CDR3. CDR3 sequence: CASSPRVTGELFF. DNA of the CDR3: TGTGCCAGCAGCCCGAGGGTGACCGGGGAGCTGTTTTTT.